Following are 16 T cell receptor beta chains from one sample sequenced in a study of cytomegalovirus exposure and HLA in healthy donors. The PCR employed 60 Vbeta primers together with 13 Jbeta primers. The table came from immunoSEQ multiplex PCR; TCRdb's copy has only in-frame clones and leaves some out. This sample has 200,000 or so clones, with roughly 70% found just once. Sequencing was performed on PBMCs. Receptor source: a man aged 40-49 years in good health and CMV-seropositive.

V gene TRBV5-4 combines with J gene TRBJ1-1, with D possibly matching TRBD1 (5 bases). Germline-derived CDR1 and CDR2 are SGHNT and YYREEE (reference sequence). The V end was cut by 0 bases, the J end by 2 bases, with 11 bases between. This CDR3 region has 15 residues. CDR3 sequence (DNA): TGTGCCAGCAGCTTGGGGGGGGGTCCCAACACTGAAGCTTTCTTT. Its translation is CASSLGGGPNTEAFF. Full variable domain (remainder filled in from reference TRBV5-4 and TRBJ1-1): ETGVTQSPTHLIKTRGQQVTLRCSSQSGHNTVSWYQQALGQGPQFIFQYYREEENGRGNFPPRFSGLQFPNYSSELNVNALELDDSALYLCASSLGGGPNTEAFFGQGTRLTVV.

V gene TRBV4-1 combines with J gene TRBJ1-6; D possibly corresponds to TRBD1 (6 bases). CDR3 size: 17 residues. The germline V gene has CDR1 MGHRA and CDR2 YSYEKL. The ends were cut back, 3 bases at V and 0 bases at J, with 12 bases in the middle. The chain's CDR3 is CASSQITGSSYNSPLHF. In DNA form, the CDR3 reads TGCGCCAGCAGCCAGATAACAGGGAGCTCCTATAATTCACCCCTCCACTTT.

This chain uses TRBV4-3 with TRBJ2-1; TRBD1 might be the D (6 bases). V lost 2 bases and J lost 1, with 9 bases in between. This CDR3 is built from 15 residues. The V gene's germline CDR1 is LGHNA and CDR2 YSLEER. DNA of the CDR3: TGCGCCAGCAGCCAAATTAGGGGGTCCTACAATGAGCAGTTCTTC. Its translation: CASSQIRGSYNEQFF.

This chain joins TRBV2 and TRBJ2-5; 9 bases are a match to TRBD1. The last part of the DNA fits TRBJ2-7 better; the J call may be wrong. CDR1 SNHLY and CDR2 FYNNEI come from the germline V gene. CDR3 size: 14 residues. The DNA for the CDR3 is TGTGCCAGCAGTTCCGGGACAGGGAGGTACGAGCAGTACTTC. It specifies CASSSGTGRYEQYF.

V is TRBV2 and J is TRBJ1-1; D is unclear. The CDR3 runs to 12 residues. Trimming left V 5 bases short and J 5 bases short, with 9 bases between. Germline values: CDR1 SNHLY, CDR2 FYNNEI. Written as DNA, the CDR3 is TGTGCCAGCAGTTTCAGAGGAACTGAAGCTTTCTTT. Protein product: CASSFRGTEAFF.

This clone appeared a few times. The V gene is TRBV5-1, the J gene TRBJ2-5; 7 bases are a match to TRBD2. The CDR3 sequence is 15 residues long. Trimming at V came to 0 bases and at J to 4 bases, leaving 6 bases not matched to a gene. CDR1 SGHRS and CDR2 YFSETQ come from the germline V gene. DNA for the CDR3: TGCGCCAGCAGCTTGGGGGGACTAACCTTAGAGACCCAGTACTTC. Translation gives CASSLGGLTLETQYF. Full variable domain (outside the CDR3, taken from reference TRBV5-1 and TRBJ2-5): KAGVTQTPRYLIKTRGQQVTLSCSPISGHRSVSWYQQTPGQGLQFLFEYFSETQRNKGNFPGRFSGRQFSNSRSEMNVSTLELGDSALYLCASSLGGLTLETQYFGPGTRLLVL.

This clone was detected only a few times. This chain's CDR3 is CASSFEGYEQYF. The DNA for the CDR3 is TGTGCCAGCAGTTTCGAGGGCTACGAGCAGTACTTC. The chain employs TRBV5-6 and TRBJ2-5; the D gene is possibly TRBD2 (5 bases). The J call is doubtful: the DNA matches TRBJ2-7 better. Per the germline V gene, CDR1 is SGHDT and CDR2 is YYEEEE. The CDR3 sequence is 12 residues long.

This sequence joins TRBV7-2 and TRBJ1-3; D gene uncertain. This CDR3 is built from 18 residues. Germline V gene sequence: CDR1 SGHTA, CDR2 FQGNSA. The V end was cut by 5 bases, the J end by 0 bases, with 20 bases between. Written as DNA, the CDR3 is TGTGCCAGCAGCCCCCCACTAATAGGCTCGAGCTCTGGAAACACCATATATTTT. It is translated as CASSPPLIGSSSGNTIYF.

The chain links TRBV4-2 to TRBJ2-1; 10 positions match TRBD2. There are 17 residues in the CDR3. The ends lost 3 bases at V and 1 base at J; junction bases unmatched: 6. CDR1 and CDR2 from the germline V gene are LGHNA and YNFKEQ. CDR3 DNA: TGTGCCAGCAGCCAGGTCCTACTAGCGGGGTCCTACAATGAGCAGTTCTTC. Residues: CASSQVLLAGSYNEQFF.

The chain carries TRBV19 and TRBJ2-2; 7 bases align to TRBD1. The germline V gene has CDR1 LNHDA and CDR2 SQIVND (reference sequence). CDR3 length: 15 residues. The J segment lost 4 bases and the V segment lost 3 bases, leaving 5 bases of the junction unmatched. The CDR3 is CASSIEQGPTGELFF. CDR3 in DNA: TGTGCCAGTAGTATTGAACAGGGGCCCACCGGGGAGCTGTTTTTT.

In this sample, this clone turned up a few times. J is TRBJ2-4 and V is TRBV6-6, with 7 bases matching TRBD1. CDR3 length: 12 residues. CDR1 and CDR2 from the germline V gene are MNHNY and SVGAGI (reference sequence). J gave up 7 bases and V 5 bases, and 2 bases lay outside the gene matches. As DNA, the CDR3 is TGTGCCAGCAGTATGACAGGGAACATTCAGTACTTC. Residues: CASSMTGNIQYF.

This clone was seen only once. J is TRBJ1-1 and V is TRBV19; D gene ambiguous. Looked up from germline, CDR1 is LNHDA and CDR2 is SQIVND (reference sequence). This CDR3 spans 13 amino acids. The V end lost 9 bases, the J end lost 1 base, and 12 bases lay between the germline ends. CDR3 nucleotides: TGTGCCAGAGCTCCCCCCACGAACACTGAAGCTTTCTTT. It specifies CARAPPTNTEAFF.

There are a few counts of this clone. This chain joins TRBV2 and TRBJ2-7; 12 bases are shared with TRBD2. Germline CDR1 SNHLY, CDR2 FYNNEI. CDR3 length: 15 residues. J was trimmed by 6 bases and V by 10 bases; bases with no gene match: 13. The CDR3 DNA reads as TGTGCCACCAGAACTAGCGGGGGGAATGGAGGCGAGCAGTACTTC. It codes for CATRTSGGNGGEQYF.

This chain connects TRBV19 to TRBJ1-6, with D possibly matching TRBD1 (5 bases). The V gene lost 10 bases and the J gene lost 9 bases, with 16 bases spanning the gap. In germline, CDR1 is LNHDA, CDR2 SQIVND (reference sequence). CDR3 length: 13 residues. The CDR3 coding sequence is TGTGCCACCAGGGAGGGGTTGATTTCACCCCTCCACTTT. It translates to CATREGLISPLHF.

The chain has TRBV6-6 and TRBJ2-1; D not certain. Trimming removed 2 bases from V and 3 bases from J, with 14 bases in between. Germline V lookup: CDR1 MNHNY, CDR2 SVGAGI (reference sequence). This CDR3 comprises 16 residues. The CDR3 here is CASSYKHLTLYNEQFF. CDR3 in DNA: TGTGCCAGCAGTTACAAACACCTTACCCTCTACAATGAGCAGTTCTTC.

The rearrangement joins TRBV5-4 to TRBJ2-3; 15 nucleotides align to TRBD2. Germline values: CDR1 SGHNT, CDR2 YYREEE (reference sequence). CDR3 length: 18 amino acids. After removal of 4 bases from V and 3 bases from J, the junction contained 9 bases not matched to a gene. This CDR3 reads CASSPWTSGGAGTDTQYF. The DNA for the CDR3 is TGTGCCAGCAGCCCCTGGACTAGCGGGGGGGCCGGGACAGATACGCAGTATTTT.